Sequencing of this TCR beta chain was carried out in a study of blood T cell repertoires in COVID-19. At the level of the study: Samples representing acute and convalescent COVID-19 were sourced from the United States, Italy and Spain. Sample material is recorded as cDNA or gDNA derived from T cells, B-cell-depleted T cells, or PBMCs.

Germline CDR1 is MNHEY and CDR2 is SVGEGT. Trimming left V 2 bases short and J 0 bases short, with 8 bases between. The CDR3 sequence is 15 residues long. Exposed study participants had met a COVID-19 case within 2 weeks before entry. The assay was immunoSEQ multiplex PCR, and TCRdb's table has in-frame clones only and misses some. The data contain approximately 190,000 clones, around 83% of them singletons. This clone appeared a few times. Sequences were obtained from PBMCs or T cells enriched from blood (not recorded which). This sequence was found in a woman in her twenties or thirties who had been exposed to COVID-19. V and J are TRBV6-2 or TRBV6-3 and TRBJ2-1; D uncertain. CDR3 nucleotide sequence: TGTGCCAGCAGTTACCGTCCGTTCTCCTACAATGAGCAGTTCTTC. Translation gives CASSYRPFSYNEQFF.